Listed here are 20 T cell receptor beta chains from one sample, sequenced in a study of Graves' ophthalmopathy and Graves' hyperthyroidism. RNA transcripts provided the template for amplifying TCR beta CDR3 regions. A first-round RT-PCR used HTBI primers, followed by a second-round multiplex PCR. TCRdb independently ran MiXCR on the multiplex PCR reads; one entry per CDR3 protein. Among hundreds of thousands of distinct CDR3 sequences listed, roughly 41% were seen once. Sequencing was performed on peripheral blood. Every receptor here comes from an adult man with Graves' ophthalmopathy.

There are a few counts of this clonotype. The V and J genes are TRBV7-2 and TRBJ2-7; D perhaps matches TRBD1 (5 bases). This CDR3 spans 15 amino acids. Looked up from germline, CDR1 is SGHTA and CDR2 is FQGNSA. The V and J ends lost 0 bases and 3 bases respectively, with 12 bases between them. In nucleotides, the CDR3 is TGTGCCAGCAGCTTAGCCCAGGGATCCATCTACGAGCAGTACTTC. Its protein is CASSLAQGSIYEQYF.

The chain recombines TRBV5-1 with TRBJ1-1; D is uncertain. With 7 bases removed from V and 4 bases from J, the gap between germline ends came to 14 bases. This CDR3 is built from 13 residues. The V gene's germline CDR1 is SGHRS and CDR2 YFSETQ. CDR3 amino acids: CASGVQAGTEAFF. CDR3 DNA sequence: TGCGCCAGCGGCGTACAAGCGGGCACTGAAGCTTTCTTT.

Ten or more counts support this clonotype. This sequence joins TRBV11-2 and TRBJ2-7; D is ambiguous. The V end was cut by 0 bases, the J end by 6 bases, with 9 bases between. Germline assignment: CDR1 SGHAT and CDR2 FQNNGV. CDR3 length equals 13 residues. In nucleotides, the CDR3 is TGTGCCAGCAGCTTAGATCCAGGCGGCGAGCAGTACTTC. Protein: CASSLDPGGEQYF.

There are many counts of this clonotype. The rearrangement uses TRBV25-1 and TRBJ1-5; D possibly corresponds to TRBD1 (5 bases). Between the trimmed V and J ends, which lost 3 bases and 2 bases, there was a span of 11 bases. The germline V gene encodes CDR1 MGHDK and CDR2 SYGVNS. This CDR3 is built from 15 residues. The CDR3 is CASSEGTLGNQPQHF. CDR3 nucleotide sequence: TGTGCCAGCAGTGAGGGGACCCTTGGCAATCAGCCCCAGCATTTT. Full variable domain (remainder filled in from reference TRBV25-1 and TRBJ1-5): EADIYQTPRYLVIGTGKKITLECSQTMGHDKMYWYQQDPGMELHLIHYSYGVNSTEKGDLSSESTVSRIRTEHFPLTLESARPSHTSQYLCASSEGTLGNQPQHFGDGTRLSIL.

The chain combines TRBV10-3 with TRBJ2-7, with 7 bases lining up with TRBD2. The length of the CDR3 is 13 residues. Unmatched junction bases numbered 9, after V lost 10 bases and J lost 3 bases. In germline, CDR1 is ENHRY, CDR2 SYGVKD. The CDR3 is CASKTSMDYEQYF. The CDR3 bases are TGTGCCAGCAAGACTAGCATGGACTACGAGCAGTACTTC.

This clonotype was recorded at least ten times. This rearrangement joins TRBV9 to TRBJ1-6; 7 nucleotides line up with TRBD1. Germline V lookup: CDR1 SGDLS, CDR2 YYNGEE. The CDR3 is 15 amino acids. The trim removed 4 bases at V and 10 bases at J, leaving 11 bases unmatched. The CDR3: CASSTSKGAESPLHF. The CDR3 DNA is TGTGCCAGCAGCACCTCGAAGGGGGCAGAGTCACCCCTCCACTTT. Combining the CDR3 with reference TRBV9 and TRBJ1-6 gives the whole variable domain DSGVTQTPKHLITATGQRVTLRCSPRSGDLSVYWYQQSLDQGLQFLIQYYNGEERAKGNILERFSAQQFPDLHSELNLSSLELGDSALYFCASSTSKGAESPLHFGNGTRLTVT.

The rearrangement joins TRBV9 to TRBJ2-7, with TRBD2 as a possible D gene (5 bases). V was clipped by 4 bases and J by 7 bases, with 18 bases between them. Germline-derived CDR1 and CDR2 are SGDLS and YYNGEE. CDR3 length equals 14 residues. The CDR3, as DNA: TGTGCCAGCAGCTTACTTGGGCGGGCCGGGGAGCAGTACTTC. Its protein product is CASSLLGRAGEQYF.

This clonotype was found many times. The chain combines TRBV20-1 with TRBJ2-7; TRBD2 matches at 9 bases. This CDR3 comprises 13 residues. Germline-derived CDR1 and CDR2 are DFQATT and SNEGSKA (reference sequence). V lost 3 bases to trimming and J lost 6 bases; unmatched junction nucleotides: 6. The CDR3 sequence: CSASVAGAAEQYF. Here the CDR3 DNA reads TGCAGTGCTAGCGTAGCGGGAGCGGCCGAGCAGTACTTC.

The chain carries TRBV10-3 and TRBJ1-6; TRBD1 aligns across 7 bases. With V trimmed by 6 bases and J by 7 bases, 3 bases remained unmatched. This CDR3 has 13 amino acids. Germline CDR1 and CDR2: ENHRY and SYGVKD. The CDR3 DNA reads TGTGCCATCAGCGGGACAGAAAATTCACCCCTCCACTTT. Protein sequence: CAISGTENSPLHF.

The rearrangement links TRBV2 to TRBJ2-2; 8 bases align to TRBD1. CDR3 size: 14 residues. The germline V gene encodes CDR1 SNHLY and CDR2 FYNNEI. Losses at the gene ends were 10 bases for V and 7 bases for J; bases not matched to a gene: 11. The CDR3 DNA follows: TGTGCCAAGTCCCGACAGGGGCTTGGCGGGGAGCTGTTTTTT. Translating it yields CAKSRQGLGGELFF.

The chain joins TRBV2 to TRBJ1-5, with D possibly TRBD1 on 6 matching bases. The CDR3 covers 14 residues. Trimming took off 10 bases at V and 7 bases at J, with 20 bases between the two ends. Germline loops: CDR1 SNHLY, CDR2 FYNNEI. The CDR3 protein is CAISGRGGGQPQHF. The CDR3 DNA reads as TGTGCCATCAGCGGGAGGGGGGGAGGACAGCCCCAGCATTTT.

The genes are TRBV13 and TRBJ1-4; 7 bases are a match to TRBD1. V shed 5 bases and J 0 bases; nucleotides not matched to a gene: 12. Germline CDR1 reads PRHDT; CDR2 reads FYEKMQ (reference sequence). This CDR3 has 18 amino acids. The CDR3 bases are TGTGCCAGCAGCCTGTCACCGCTTCAGGGGGCAACTAATGAAAAACTGTTTTTT. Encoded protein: CASSLSPLQGATNEKLFF.

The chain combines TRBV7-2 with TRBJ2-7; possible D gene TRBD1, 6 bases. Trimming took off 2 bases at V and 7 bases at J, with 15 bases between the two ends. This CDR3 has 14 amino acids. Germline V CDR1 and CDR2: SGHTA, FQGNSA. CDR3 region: CASSLKGGVWEQYF. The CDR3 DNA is TGTGCCAGCAGCTTAAAAGGGGGAGTATGGGAGCAGTACTTC. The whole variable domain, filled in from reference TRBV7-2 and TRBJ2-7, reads GAGVSQSPSNKVTEKGKDVELRCDPISGHTALYWYRQSLGQGLEFLIYFQGNSAPDKSGLPSDRFSAERTGGSVSTLTIQRTQQEDSAVYLCASSLKGGVWEQYFGPGTRLTVT.

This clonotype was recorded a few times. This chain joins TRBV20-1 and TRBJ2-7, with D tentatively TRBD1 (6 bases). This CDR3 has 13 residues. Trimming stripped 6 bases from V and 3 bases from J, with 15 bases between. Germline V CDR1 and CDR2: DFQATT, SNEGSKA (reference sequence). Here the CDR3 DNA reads TGCAGTGCAAAAGACAGGTTTAACTACGAGCAGTACTTC. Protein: CSAKDRFNYEQYF.

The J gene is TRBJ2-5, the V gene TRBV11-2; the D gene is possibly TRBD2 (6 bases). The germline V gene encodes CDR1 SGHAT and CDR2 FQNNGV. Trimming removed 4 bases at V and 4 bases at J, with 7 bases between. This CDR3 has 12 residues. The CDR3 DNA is TGTGCCAGCAGCTCGGAGGGAGAGACCCAGTACTTC. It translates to CASSSEGETQYF.

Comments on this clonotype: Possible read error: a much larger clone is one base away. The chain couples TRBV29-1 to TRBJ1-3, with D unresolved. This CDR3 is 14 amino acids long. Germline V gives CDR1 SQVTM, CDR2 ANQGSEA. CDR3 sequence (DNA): TGCAGCGTTGAGCGGGCCCTCTCTGGAAACACCGTATATTTT. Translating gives CSVERALSGNTVYF.

The CDR3 sequence is CASSFRTMDYEQYF. The CDR3 DNA sequence: TGTGCCAGCAGCTTCAGGACAATGGACTACGAGCAGTACTTC. This chain joins TRBV7-8 and TRBJ2-7; D is possibly TRBD1 (5 bases). The germline V and J ends were trimmed by 3 bases and 3 bases, with 12 bases remaining between them. Germline V gives CDR1 SGHVS, CDR2 FQNEAQ. This CDR3 has 14 amino acids. Using reference TRBV7-8 and TRBJ2-7 for the parts outside the CDR3, the full variable domain is GAGVSQSPRYKVAKRGQDVALRCDPISGHVSLFWYQQALGQGPEFLTYFQNEAQLDKSGLPSDRFFAERPEGSVSTLKIQRTQQEDSAVYLCASSFRTMDYEQYFGPGTRLTVT.

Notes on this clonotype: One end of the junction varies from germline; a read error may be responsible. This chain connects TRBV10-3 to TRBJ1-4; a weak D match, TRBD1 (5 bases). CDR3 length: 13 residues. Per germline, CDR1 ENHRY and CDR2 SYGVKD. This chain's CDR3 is CASSLDNNEKLFF. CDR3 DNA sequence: TGTGCCAGCAGTCTGGACAATAATGAAAAACTGTTTTTT.

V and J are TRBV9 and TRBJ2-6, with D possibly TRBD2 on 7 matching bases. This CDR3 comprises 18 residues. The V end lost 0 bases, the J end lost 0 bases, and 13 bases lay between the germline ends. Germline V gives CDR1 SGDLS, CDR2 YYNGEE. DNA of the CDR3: TGTGCCAGCAGCGTAGGGGAGGGGGGCGGCTCTGGGGCCAACGTCCTGACTTTC. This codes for CASSVGEGGGSGANVLTF.

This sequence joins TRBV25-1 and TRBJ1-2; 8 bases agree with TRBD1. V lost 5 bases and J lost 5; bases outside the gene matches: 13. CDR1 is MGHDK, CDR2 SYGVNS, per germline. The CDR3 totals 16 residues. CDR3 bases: TGTGCCAGCAGTCCCGGGACAGGAGCGGGGTATTATGGCTACACCTTC. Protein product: CASSPGTGAGYYGYTF.